A selection of T cell receptor beta chains follows, all from one sample in a study of T cell responses to AZD1222 COVID-19 vaccine. Sequenced by immunoSEQ multiplex PCR; TCRdb stores in-frame clones only, minus some. Counted here are tens of thousands of clones, about 88% occurring once; the ten biggest clones make up 6.9%. Sample: peripheral blood, taken 28 days after the second AZD1222 dose. These receptors all stem from an adult who received the AZD1222 COVID-19 vaccine. The CDR3 runs from the conserved cysteine through the conserved F or W. The D gene is left open where the match is weak. Clone size is not always given. Where it is, it says once, few, many or a class for expanded clones.

d_gene: TRBD2
j_gene: TRBJ2-5
len: 15
abundance: -
v_gene: TRBV5-5
CDR3nt: TGTGCCAGCAGCCTAACCCCGGGACTAGGGGAGACCCAGTACTTC
CDR3aa: CASSLTPGLGETQYF

d_gene: TRBD1
j_gene: TRBJ2-7
len: 15
abundance: -
v_gene: TRBV25-1
CDR3nt: TGTGCCAGCAGTTCGAGACAGGGGGACTCCTACGAGCAGTACTTC
CDR3aa: CASSSRQGDSYEQYF

d_gene: -
j_gene: TRBJ2-7
len: 14
abundance: -
v_gene: TRBV6-5
CDR3nt: TGTGCCAGCAGTCCAACCGGGAACTCCTACGAGCAGTACTTC
CDR3aa: CASSPTGNSYEQYF

d_gene: TRBD1
j_gene: TRBJ2-1
len: 14
abundance: -
v_gene: TRBV29-1
CDR3nt: TGCAGCGTGGTGGACAGGGGAAGGTACAATGAGCAGTTCTTC
CDR3aa: CSVVDRGRYNEQFF

d_gene: TRBD2
j_gene: TRBJ2-7
len: 16
abundance: -
v_gene: TRBV11-2
CDR3nt: TGTGCCAGCAGCCCTCGGAACTCCGGGACTAGCGCCGAGCAGTACTTC
CDR3aa: CASSPRNSGTSAEQYF

d_gene: TRBD2
j_gene: TRBJ2-1
len: 19
abundance: -
v_gene: TRBV28
CDR3nt: TGTGCCAGCAGTTTCGGGGACACGTGGACTAGCGGGAGAGAGCATGAGCAGTTCTTC
CDR3aa: CASSFGDTWTSGREHEQFF

d_gene: -
j_gene: TRBJ2-1
len: 13
abundance: few
v_gene: TRBV7-9
CDR3nt: TGTGCCAGCAGCTTAGTCCGCTACAATGAGCAGTTCTTC
CDR3aa: CASSLVRYNEQFF

d_gene: TRBD2
j_gene: TRBJ2-2
len: 16
abundance: -
v_gene: TRBV3-1/TRBV3-2
CDR3nt: TGTGCCAGCAGCCACACAGCGGGAGGAGTCACCGGGGAGCTGTTTTTT
CDR3aa: CASSHTAGGVTGELFF

d_gene: -
j_gene: TRBJ2-7
len: 13
abundance: -
v_gene: TRBV6-4
CDR3nt: TGTGCCAGCAGTGGGGGGCCCTCCGGCGAGCAGTACTTC
CDR3aa: CASSGGPSGEQYF

d_gene: -
j_gene: TRBJ2-1
len: 15
abundance: few
v_gene: TRBV4-2
CDR3nt: TGTGCCAGCAGCCAAGATCCTAGCTCCTACAATGAGCAGTTCTTC
CDR3aa: CASSQDPSSYNEQFF

d_gene: TRBD2
j_gene: TRBJ2-2
len: 15
abundance: -
v_gene: TRBV6-2/TRBV6-3
CDR3nt: TGTGCCAGCAGTTGGGGACTAGCGGGAGCCGGGGAGCTGTTTTTT
CDR3aa: CASSWGLAGAGELFF

d_gene: -
j_gene: TRBJ2-2
len: 13
abundance: -
v_gene: TRBV4-1
CDR3nt: TGCGCCAGCAGCCAAGTTGGGGTGGGGGAGCTGTTTTTT
CDR3aa: CASSQVGVGELFF

d_gene: -
j_gene: TRBJ2-3
len: 14
abundance: -
v_gene: TRBV10-1
CDR3nt: TGCGCCAGCAGTAGGCGAGGGAGCACAGATACGCAGTATTTT
CDR3aa: CASSRRGSTDTQYF

d_gene: TRBD1
j_gene: TRBJ2-2
len: 14
abundance: once
v_gene: TRBV19
CDR3nt: TGTGCCAGTACCTCGACAGGGTATTTCGGGGAGCTGTTTTTT
CDR3aa: CASTSTGYFGELFF

d_gene: TRBD1
j_gene: TRBJ1-4
len: 16
abundance: -
v_gene: TRBV6-5
CDR3nt: TGTGCCAGCAGTTCCGGGACAGGGGGCACTAATGAAAAACTGTTTTTT
CDR3aa: CASSSGTGGTNEKLFF

d_gene: -
j_gene: TRBJ1-5
len: 14
abundance: -
v_gene: TRBV6-5
CDR3nt: TGTGCCAGCAACCGACAGTATAGCAATCAGCCCCAGCATTTT
CDR3aa: CASNRQYSNQPQHF

d_gene: -
j_gene: TRBJ1-2
len: 12
abundance: few
v_gene: TRBV29-1
CDR3nt: TGCAGCGTTGAAGTAAGCACCTATGGCTACACCTTC
CDR3aa: CSVEVSTYGYTF

d_gene: -
j_gene: TRBJ1-6
len: 15
abundance: -
v_gene: TRBV5-1
CDR3nt: TGCGCCAGCAGCCCTGGGGACCTGAATAATTCACCCCTCCACTTT
CDR3aa: CASSPGDLNNSPLHF

d_gene: TRBD1
j_gene: TRBJ1-2
len: 15
abundance: -
v_gene: TRBV7-2
CDR3nt: TGTGCCAGCAGCTTAGCTCCGACAGGGAACTATGGCTACACCTTC
CDR3aa: CASSLAPTGNYGYTF

d_gene: -
j_gene: TRBJ1-4
len: 13
abundance: -
v_gene: TRBV19
CDR3nt: TGTGCCAGCGGGGGGTCTGGAAATGAAAAACTGTTTTTT
CDR3aa: CASGGSGNEKLFF

d_gene: TRBD1
j_gene: TRBJ1-1
len: 16
abundance: -
v_gene: TRBV11-2
CDR3nt: TGTGCCAGCAGCTTAGACCCAGGGGGCCCGAACACTGAAGCTTTCTTT
CDR3aa: CASSLDPGGPNTEAFF

d_gene: -
j_gene: TRBJ1-2
len: 16
abundance: -
v_gene: TRBV5-1
CDR3nt: TGCGCCAGCAGCTTTAGAGCTAATACAGGAGCAGGAGGCTACACCTTC
CDR3aa: CASSFRANTGAGGYTF

d_gene: TRBD1
j_gene: TRBJ1-5
len: 15
abundance: -
v_gene: TRBV9
CDR3nt: TGTGCCAGCAGCACCTCCACAGGGGACAATCAGCCCCAGCATTTT
CDR3aa: CASSTSTGDNQPQHF

d_gene: TRBD1
j_gene: TRBJ1-3
len: 14
abundance: -
v_gene: TRBV10-3
CDR3nt: TGTGCCATCAGTGAGGGACAGGATATAAACACCATATATTTT
CDR3aa: CAISEGQDINTIYF

d_gene: -
j_gene: TRBJ1-6
len: 15
abundance: -
v_gene: TRBV27
CDR3nt: TGTGCCAGCACCGTAACAGTGAACGGTAATTCACCCCTCCACTTT
CDR3aa: CASTVTVNGNSPLHF

d_gene: TRBD1
j_gene: TRBJ2-7
len: 15
abundance: -
v_gene: TRBV7-6
CDR3nt: TGTGCCAGCAGCCCCCGCCGGGACAGGGCCAACGAGCAGTACTTC
CDR3aa: CASSPRRDRANEQYF

d_gene: -
j_gene: TRBJ2-3
len: 13
abundance: -
v_gene: TRBV24-1
CDR3nt: TGTGCCGCCTCGGGGGCGGGCACAGATACGCAGTATTTT
CDR3aa: CAASGAGTDTQYF

d_gene: -
j_gene: TRBJ2-3
len: 14
abundance: few
v_gene: TRBV6-5
CDR3nt: TGTGCCAGCAGCACTTACCACGGGACGGATACGCAGTATTTT
CDR3aa: CASSTYHGTDTQYF

d_gene: -
j_gene: TRBJ2-7
len: 15
abundance: -
v_gene: TRBV6-1
CDR3nt: TGTGCCAGCAGTGAAGCTGGGTCGACCTCCTACGAGCAGTACTTC
CDR3aa: CASSEAGSTSYEQYF

d_gene: -
j_gene: TRBJ1-6
len: 14
abundance: -
v_gene: TRBV30
CDR3nt: TGTGCCTGGAGTGTATCCAGCTATAATTCACCCCTCCACTTT
CDR3aa: CAWSVSSYNSPLHF

d_gene: -
j_gene: TRBJ1-4
len: 17
abundance: -
v_gene: TRBV3-1/TRBV3-2
CDR3nt: TGTGCCAGCAGCCAAGTGCCCGGGAAGGAAACTAATGAAAAACTGTTTTTT
CDR3aa: CASSQVPGKETNEKLFF

d_gene: TRBD1
j_gene: TRBJ1-2
len: 14
abundance: -
v_gene: TRBV10-2
CDR3nt: TGCGCCAGCAGTGAGGGGACAGGGAGGCGCGGCTACACCTTC
CDR3aa: CASSEGTGRRGYTF

d_gene: TRBD1
j_gene: TRBJ2-1
len: 17
abundance: -
v_gene: TRBV6-4
CDR3nt: TGTGCCAGCAGTGACTCGAGGGGACAGGGGGAATACAATGAGCAGTTCTTC
CDR3aa: CASSDSRGQGEYNEQFF

d_gene: TRBD1
j_gene: TRBJ2-6
len: 16
abundance: few
v_gene: TRBV6-4
CDR3nt: TGTGCCAGCAGTGAAACAGGGGGCGCTGGGGCCAACGTCCTGACTTTC
CDR3aa: CASSETGGAGANVLTF

d_gene: -
j_gene: TRBJ1-5
len: 15
abundance: -
v_gene: TRBV6-2/TRBV6-3
CDR3nt: TGTGCCAGCAGTTACTCTCGGGGGAGCAATCAGCCCCAGCATTTT
CDR3aa: CASSYSRGSNQPQHF

d_gene: TRBD1
j_gene: TRBJ1-1
len: 16
abundance: -
v_gene: TRBV7-9
CDR3nt: TGTGCCAGCAGCTTACGGGACAGGGATTTGGACACTGAAGCTTTCTTT
CDR3aa: CASSLRDRDLDTEAFF

d_gene: TRBD2
j_gene: TRBJ2-1
len: 16
abundance: -
v_gene: TRBV6-5
CDR3nt: TGTGCCAGCAGTTACTCGGGGACTAGCAACAACAATGAGCAGTTCTTC
CDR3aa: CASSYSGTSNNNEQFF

d_gene: -
j_gene: TRBJ2-2
len: 15
abundance: -
v_gene: TRBV18
CDR3nt: TGTGCCAGCTCACCACAGGGACCGAACACCGGGGAGCTGTTTTTT
CDR3aa: CASSPQGPNTGELFF

d_gene: TRBD1
j_gene: TRBJ1-1
len: 14
abundance: -
v_gene: TRBV4-3
CDR3nt: TGCGCCAGCAGCCAAGGACAGGGGAGCTCTGAAGCTTTCTTT
CDR3aa: CASSQGQGSSEAFF

d_gene: -
j_gene: TRBJ2-1
len: 12
abundance: -
v_gene: TRBV4-1
CDR3nt: TGCGCCAGCAGCCCCGAGCGGGCTGAGCAGTTCTTC
CDR3aa: CASSPERAEQFF

d_gene: TRBD1
j_gene: TRBJ1-2
len: 14
abundance: -
v_gene: TRBV5-8
CDR3nt: TGTGCCAGCAGCCCTCTGGCAGGGGGCAGGGGCTACACCTTC
CDR3aa: CASSPLAGGRGYTF

d_gene: -
j_gene: TRBJ2-6
len: 12
abundance: -
v_gene: TRBV29-1
CDR3nt: TGCAGCGTTGACTCTGGGGCCAACGTCCTGACTTTC
CDR3aa: CSVDSGANVLTF